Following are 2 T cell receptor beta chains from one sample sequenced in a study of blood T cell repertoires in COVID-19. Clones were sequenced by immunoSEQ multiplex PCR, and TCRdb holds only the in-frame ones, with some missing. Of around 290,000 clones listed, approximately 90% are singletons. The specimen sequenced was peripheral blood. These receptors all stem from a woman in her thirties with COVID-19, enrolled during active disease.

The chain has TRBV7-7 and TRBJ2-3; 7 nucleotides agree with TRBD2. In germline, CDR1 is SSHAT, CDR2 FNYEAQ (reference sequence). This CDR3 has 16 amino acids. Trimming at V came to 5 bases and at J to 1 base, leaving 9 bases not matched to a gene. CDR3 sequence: CASSPIAGARTDTQYF. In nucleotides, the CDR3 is TGTGCCAGCAGCCCAATAGCGGGCGCCCGCACAGATACGCAGTATTTT.

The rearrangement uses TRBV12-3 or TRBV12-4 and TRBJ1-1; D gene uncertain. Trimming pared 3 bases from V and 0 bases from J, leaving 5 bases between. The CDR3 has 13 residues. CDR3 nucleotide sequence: TGTGCCAGCAGTTTCAAAATGAACACTGAAGCTTTCTTT. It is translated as CASSFKMNTEAFF.